This record concerns one TCR beta chain sequence. V shed 6 bases and J 6 bases; nucleotides not matched to a gene: 10. The CDR3 runs 14 residues. Germline V gene sequence: CDR1 SEHNR, CDR2 FQNEAQ (reference sequence). This record belongs to a study of OX40 agonist ivuxolimab in advanced cancers. The assay was immunoSEQ multiplex PCR, and TCRdb's table has in-frame clones only and misses some. The sample has some 54,000 clones, 85% to 90% seen once. The receptor comes from an adult with an advanced solid tumor such as melanoma, head and neck, liver or kidney cancer. The sequencing used CD4+ or CD8+ T cells sorted from blood, collected in a trial of the OX40 agonist ivuxolimab. The chain couples TRBV7-9 to TRBJ1-2; 7 bases are shared with TRBD1. The DNA of the CDR3 is TGTGCCAGCAGTCCAGACAGGGAGATTAATGGCTACACCTTC. It encodes CASSPDREINGYTF.